The 9 T cell receptor beta chains listed next were all sequenced from one sample in a study of cytomegalovirus exposure and HLA in healthy donors. The PCR contained 60 Vbeta and 13 Jbeta primers. Clones were read by immunoSEQ multiplex PCR, and TCRdb kept only the in-frame ones, dropping some. The data show 95,000 to 100,000 clones, 60% to 75% seen once. The sequencing input was PBMCs. Source of these receptors: a man aged 50-60 years in good health and CMV-seronegative.

The chain uses TRBV6-4 and TRBJ1-1; 10 bases fit TRBD1. Germline V gene data show CDR1 as MRHNA and CDR2 as SNTAGT. V gave up 6 bases and J gave up 1 base; unmatched junction bases: 5. CDR3 length equals 15 residues. CDR3 in DNA: TGTGCCAGCAGGCTGAGACAGGGGGCGAACACTGAAGCTTTCTTT. This codes for CASRLRQGANTEAFF.

This clone turned up a few times. The chain couples TRBV19 to TRBJ1-3, with D perhaps TRBD1 (5 bases). CDR1 is LNHDA and CDR2 is SQIVND in the germline V gene (reference sequence). This CDR3 region has 14 residues. With 8 bases removed from V and 1 base from J, the gap between germline ends came to 12 bases. The CDR3 protein is CASARTGSGNTIYF. The CDR3 nucleotides read TGTGCCAGTGCACGAACAGGATCTGGAAACACCATATATTTT.

The chain is built from TRBV7-6 and TRBJ2-5, with 11 bases identical to TRBD2. This CDR3 contains 16 residues. V gave up 5 bases and J gave up 6 bases; unmatched junction bases: 11. Germline-derived CDR1 and CDR2 are SGHVS and FNYEAQ. Here the CDR3 reads CASSPLLAGDPKTQYF. CDR3 sequence (DNA): TGTGCCAGCAGCCCCCTACTAGCGGGGGACCCAAAGACCCAGTACTTC. Supplemented by reference TRBV7-6 and TRBJ2-5, the full variable domain reads GAGVSQSPRYKVTKRGQDVALRCDPISGHVSLYWYRQALGQGPEFLTYFNYEAQQDKSGLPNDRFSAERPEGSISTLTIQRTEQRDSAMYRCASSPLLAGDPKTQYFGPGTRLLVL.

The gene calls are TRBV19 and TRBJ2-1, with 10 bases that match TRBD1. V shed 9 bases, J shed 3 bases, and the junction held 8 bases outside the gene matches. In germline, CDR1 is LNHDA, CDR2 SQIVND (reference sequence). This CDR3 has 15 residues. The CDR3 nucleotides read TGTGCCAGCGGTGTAGGGACAGGGGACTACAATGAGCAGTTCTTC. This encodes CASGVGTGDYNEQFF.

V and J are TRBV5-4 and TRBJ2-1; 7 nucleotides match TRBD1. The germline CDR1 and CDR2 sequences are SGHNT and YYREEE (reference sequence). V gave up 5 bases and J gave up 0 bases; unmatched junction bases: 8. The CDR3 covers 16 residues. The CDR3 DNA is TGTGCCAGCAGTTACAAGACAGGGCGCTCCTACAATGAGCAGTTCTTC. This translates into CASSYKTGRSYNEQFF.

The chain is built from TRBV7-9 and TRBJ2-3; D is possibly TRBD2 (5 bases). CDR1 SEHNR and CDR2 FQNEAQ come from the germline V gene (reference sequence). V dropped 1 base and J dropped 2 bases, with 10 bases sitting between them. This CDR3 spans 15 amino acids. CDR3 amino acids: CASSLVRAYTDTQYF. The CDR3 region has the DNA TGTGCCAGCAGCTTAGTGAGGGCCTACACAGATACGCAGTATTTT.

The CDR3 DNA reads TGTGCCAGCAGCGGGGCACAGGGAAATAACTATGGCTACACCTTC. Protein product: CASSGAQGNNYGYTF. The chain has TRBV9 and TRBJ1-2; D possibly corresponds to TRBD1 (6 bases). V lost 3 bases and J lost 1, with 13 bases in between. This CDR3 comprises 15 residues. Germline V lookup: CDR1 SGDLS, CDR2 YYNGEE.

The chain links TRBV29-1 to TRBJ2-7; D perhaps matches TRBD2 (6 bases). Deletions cut 6 bases from V and 2 bases from J, with 8 bases between. This CDR3 comprises 11 residues. Germline values: CDR1 SQVTM, CDR2 ANQGSEA. The CDR3 loop reads CSVAGTYEQYF. CDR3 DNA sequence: TGCAGCGTGGCGGGAACCTACGAGCAGTACTTC.

J is TRBJ2-2 and V is TRBV5-1, with 10 bases that match TRBD1. With 7 bases clipped from V and 4 bases from J, the junction kept 4 bases outside the gene matches. The CDR3 extends over 14 amino acids. Per the germline V gene, CDR1 is SGHRS and CDR2 is YFSETQ. CDR3 coding DNA: TGCGCCAGCGGGACAGGGGTGGTCACCGGGGAGCTGTTTTTT. Protein product: CASGTGVVTGELFF.